The subject of this entry is one T cell receptor beta chain. These data originate in a study of T-cell reconstitution after alpha-beta-depleted transplantation in children. V shed 4 bases and J shed 0 bases, with 9 bases lying between them. CDR1 and CDR2 (germline): MNHNS, SASEGT. This CDR3 spans 14 amino acids. Preparing the TCRbeta library involved the use of unique molecular identifiers. TCRdb re-called the PCR reads with MiXCR, one entry per CDR3 protein. The repertoire includes around 380,000 distinct CDR3 sequences, approximately 11% of them detected once, and approximately 5% sits in the top ten.

This receptor was identified in a human donor who donated a stem cell graft to a child with acute myeloid leukemia. V gene TRBV6-1 combines with J gene TRBJ1-2; tentatively, D is TRBD1 (5 bases). The specimen comprised PBMCs from the stem cell graft donor, sampled from the stem cell graft. CDR3 sequence reads: CASSAGRTNYGYTF. In DNA form, the CDR3 reads TGTGCCAGCAGTGCGGGACGGACTAACTATGGCTACACCTTC.